Below are 26 T cell receptor beta chains sequenced from a single sample in a study of blood T cell repertoires in COVID-19. Some clones are missing from TCRdb's copy, which holds only in-frame ones; the method was immunoSEQ multiplex PCR. The data hold roughly 30,000 clones, with about 91% observed a single time. The sample consisted of peripheral blood. The source is an elderly man with acute or convalescent COVID-19.

This chain uses TRBV24-1 with TRBJ2-3, with a possible D match to TRBD1 (5 bases). CDR1 is KGHDR, CDR2 SFDVKD, per germline. V was pared by 3 bases and J by 0 bases, with 9 bases between. This CDR3 comprises 15 residues. CDR3 DNA: TGTGCCACCAGTGATAGGACACTTAGCACAGATACGCAGTATTTT. This codes for CATSDRTLSTDTQYF.

The V and J genes are TRBV27 and TRBJ2-1; D is possibly TRBD2 (5 bases). There are 13 residues in the CDR3. Germline-derived CDR1 and CDR2 are MNHEY and SMNVEV (reference sequence). The germline V and J ends were trimmed by 5 bases and 14 bases, with 19 bases remaining between them. DNA for the CDR3: TGTGCCAGCAGTCAATCACCCACTAGTATTGAGTTCTTC. It specifies CASSQSPTSIEFF.

V is TRBV6-5 and J is TRBJ2-3; maybe TRBD1 (5 bases). Germline CDR1 reads MNHEY; CDR2 reads SVGAGI. Trimming stripped 4 bases from V and 0 bases from J, with 8 bases between. The CDR3 sequence is 14 residues long. In nucleotides, the CDR3 is TGTGCCAGCAGTTTACAGGATAGCACAGATACGCAGTATTTT. Translated, it gives CASSLQDSTDTQYF.

The chain uses TRBV18 and TRBJ1-2, with a tentative D call TRBD1 (5 bases). V was cut by 3 bases and J by 6 bases, with 23 bases left in between. This CDR3 is 17 amino acids long. CDR1 is KGHSH and CDR2 is LQKENI in the germline V gene. DNA of the CDR3: TGTGCCAGCTCACCCGGCGGAGGGGATGAGGAAGCCAATGGCTACACCTTC. This gives the protein CASSPGGGDEEANGYTF.

This clone was counted a single time. The J gene is TRBJ2-2, the V gene TRBV10-3, with a weak D call TRBD2 (6 bases). CDR1 ENHRY and CDR2 SYGVKD come from the germline V gene. CDR3 size: 13 residues. The V end lost 10 bases, the J end lost 0 bases, and 9 bases lay between the germline ends. The CDR3: CATGGANTGELFF. DNA for the CDR3: TGTGCCACTGGCGGGGCGAACACCGGGGAGCTGTTTTTT.

This clone showed up just once. The gene calls are TRBV11-2 and TRBJ2-1; 10 nucleotides match TRBD2. The length of the CDR3 is 15 residues. Germline V lookup: CDR1 SGHAT, CDR2 FQNNGV. Unmatched junction bases numbered 0, after V lost 4 bases and J lost 0 bases. CDR3 DNA: TGTGCCAGCAGCTCTAGCGGGAGCTCCTACAATGAGCAGTTCTTC. Its protein product is CASSSSGSSYNEQFF.

The genes are TRBV24-1 and TRBJ1-2, with 8 bases lining up with TRBD1. From germline, CDR1 is KGHDR and CDR2 SFDVKD. CDR3 length: 14 amino acids. V dropped 5 bases and J dropped 2; count of bases not matched to a gene: 3. For the CDR3, the DNA is TGTGCCACCAGTGGGACAGGGAGCAACTATGGCTACACCTTC. It encodes CATSGTGSNYGYTF.

The rearrangement joins TRBV7-8 to TRBJ2-2; a possible D gene is TRBD2 (6 bases). V shed 6 bases and J shed 2 bases, with 22 bases lying between them. The CDR3 consists of 18 residues. Germline V CDR1 and CDR2: SGHVS, FQNEAQ. The CDR3 bases are TGTGCCAGCAGTCGACTGATAGCGGTTACTCAAAACACCGGGGAGCTGTTTTTT. Translated, it gives CASSRLIAVTQNTGELFF.

The chain combines TRBV4-1 with TRBJ1-5; D may be TRBD1 (6 bases). CDR3 length: 16 residues. Per the germline V gene, CDR1 is MGHRA and CDR2 is YSYEKL. The ends were cut back, 3 bases at V and 4 bases at J, with 16 bases in the middle. The CDR3 spells CASSQEQGYENQPQHF. The DNA for the CDR3 is TGCGCCAGCAGCCAGGAACAGGGATATGAAAATCAGCCCCAGCATTTT.

The genes are TRBV2 and TRBJ1-2; D gene ambiguous. Trimming pared 3 bases from V and 2 bases from J, leaving 7 bases between. This CDR3 spans 13 amino acids. Germline lookup yields CDR1 SNHLY and CDR2 FYNNEI. CDR3 region: CASSDSENYGYTF. CDR3 coding DNA: TGTGCCAGCAGTGATTCGGAGAACTATGGCTACACCTTC.

The V call is TRBV28, the J call TRBJ1-1; the D gene is possibly TRBD1 (6 bases). CDR1 is MDHEN, CDR2 SYDVKM, per germline. Trimming left V 10 bases short and J 3 bases short, with 15 bases between. This CDR3 is 13 amino acids long. CDR3: CATTGPGDTEAFF. CDR3 DNA: TGTGCCACTACAGGGCCAGGGGACACTGAAGCTTTCTTT.

J is TRBJ2-1 and V is TRBV3-1 (or the pseudogene TRBV3-2); 10 bases line up with TRBD1. Germline lookup yields CDR1 LGHDT and CDR2 YNNKEL (reference sequence). The CDR3 runs to 13 residues. V lost 4 bases and J lost 8; bases outside the gene matches: 2. The chain's CDR3 is CASSPDRGDEQFF. CDR3 nucleotide sequence: TGTGCCAGCAGCCCGGACAGGGGGGATGAGCAGTTCTTC.

The rearrangement uses TRBV3-1 (or the pseudogene TRBV3-2) and TRBJ2-5; the match to TRBD1 covers 7 bases. V lost 4 bases, J lost 4 bases, and 6 bases stayed unmatched. The CDR3 extends over 14 amino acids. Germline V gene sequence: CDR1 LGHDT, CDR2 YNNKEL (reference sequence). The CDR3 region has the DNA TGTGCCAGCAGCCGGTGGGACAGTTCAGAGACCCAGTACTTC. This sequence encodes CASSRWDSSETQYF.

V and J are TRBV12-3 or TRBV12-4 and TRBJ1-1; 7 nucleotides line up with TRBD1. There are 12 residues in the CDR3. V lost 3 bases and J lost 12; bases outside the gene matches: 7. CDR3 amino acids: CASSLNRGRSFF. DNA for the CDR3: TGTGCCAGCAGTTTGAACAGGGGTCGGTCTTTCTTT.

The chain carries TRBV28 and TRBJ1-2; no definite D call. V was shortened by 1 base and J by 3 bases, with 6 bases between the two germline ends. The CDR3 sequence is 13 residues long. Per germline, CDR1 MDHEN and CDR2 SYDVKM. The CDR3 region is CASSLLADYGYTF. In DNA form, the CDR3 reads TGTGCCAGCAGTTTATTGGCAGACTATGGCTACACCTTC.

The chain uses TRBV28 and TRBJ1-3; D remains unclear. The CDR3 spans 15 residues. Germline assignment: CDR1 MDHEN and CDR2 SYDVKM. Trimming stripped 5 bases from V and 0 bases from J, with 11 bases between. The chain's CDR3 is CASSPFWSSGNTIYF. The CDR3 bases are TGTGCCAGCAGTCCCTTTTGGAGCTCTGGAAACACCATATATTTT.

This clone has just one count. The J gene is TRBJ1-1, the V gene TRBV14; D call uncertain. The CDR3 consists of 13 residues. Trimming removed 4 bases at V and 4 bases at J, with 10 bases between. The germline gives CDR1 SGHDN, CDR2 FVKESK. DNA for the CDR3: TGTGCCAGCAGCCTCCAATCGGGCACTGAAGCTTTCTTT. Amino acids: CASSLQSGTEAFF.

V gene TRBV28 combines with J gene TRBJ1-2, with D perhaps TRBD1 (6 bases). The V and J ends lost 4 bases and 1 base respectively, with 10 bases between them. Germline CDR1 and CDR2: MDHEN and SYDVKM. The CDR3 is made up of 14 amino acids. The CDR3 DNA follows: TGTGCCAGCAGTTCGTCAGGGGTTAACTATGGCTACACCTTC. Translating it yields CASSSSGVNYGYTF.

In DNA, the CDR3 is TGTGCCACCAGCCCCGGCTACAATGAGCAGTTCTTC. Translating gives CATSPGYNEQFF. The chain uses TRBV15 and TRBJ2-1, with D unclear. Germline V lookup: CDR1 LNHNV, CDR2 YYDKDF (reference sequence). CDR3 length equals 12 residues. The V end was cut by 5 bases, the J end by 3 bases, with 5 bases between.

In this sample, this clone turned up once. The rearrangement links TRBV14 to TRBJ1-2; D call uncertain. Germline V gene data show CDR1 as SGHDN and CDR2 as FVKESK. The CDR3 is 13 amino acids. The V end was cut by 1 base, the J end by 2 bases, with 5 bases between. The CDR3 sequence: CASSQAQNYGYTF. For the CDR3, the DNA is TGTGCCAGCAGCCAAGCACAGAACTATGGCTACACCTTC.

V usage is TRBV28 and J usage is TRBJ2-1; 8 bases fit TRBD2. Germline CDR1 MDHEN, CDR2 SYDVKM. This CDR3 contains 16 residues. The V gene end was trimmed by 4 bases and the J gene end by 8 bases; junction bases not matched to a gene: 13. The CDR3 DNA follows: TGTGCCAGCAGTTCCCCTTCAAGCGGGAGTGGCGATGAGCAGTTCTTC. Translation: CASSSPSSGSGDEQFF.

CDR3 region: CASSLGGHYVYGYTF. The CDR3 DNA is TGTGCCAGCAGCTTAGGTGGACACTACGTCTATGGCTACACCTTC. J is TRBJ1-2 and V is TRBV5-6, with D possibly TRBD1 on 5 matching bases. This CDR3 spans 15 amino acids. V lost 2 bases, J lost 4 bases, and 15 bases lay in between. The germline V gene has CDR1 SGHDT and CDR2 YYEEEE. The whole variable domain, remainder taken from reference TRBV5-6 and TRBJ1-2, is DAGVTQSPTHLIKTRGQQVTLRCSPKSGHDTVSWYQQALGQGPQFIFQYYEEEERQRGNFPDRFSGHQFPNYSSELNVNALLLGDSALYLCASSLGGHYVYGYTFGSGTRLTVV.

The CDR3 here is CASTQGWGQETQYF. CDR3 DNA sequence: TGTGCCAGCACCCAAGGGTGGGGGCAGGAGACCCAGTACTTC. The chain uses TRBV7-8 and TRBJ2-5; D possibly corresponds to TRBD1 (6 bases). Trimming pared 7 bases from V and 5 bases from J, leaving 17 bases between. This CDR3 comprises 14 residues. The germline gives CDR1 SGHVS, CDR2 FQNEAQ.

Only a few counts were recorded for this clone. This rearrangement joins TRBV12-3 or TRBV12-4 to TRBJ1-5, with D unclear. Trimming shortened V by 6 bases and J by 10 bases, and 13 bases separated the two germline ends. This CDR3 spans 12 amino acids. The CDR3 DNA sequence: TGTGCCAGCAGCCGTCCCCTTGGCCCCCAGCATTTT. Its protein is CASSRPLGPQHF.

This rearrangement joins TRBV12-3 or TRBV12-4 to TRBJ1-2; D is perhaps TRBD1 (5 bases). The CDR3 runs 13 residues. V was shortened by 5 bases and J by 7 bases, with 14 bases between the two germline ends. The DNA of the CDR3 is TGTGCCAGCAGTCCTGAGCAGGGTGGTGGCTACACCTTC. It encodes CASSPEQGGGYTF.

The rearrangement uses TRBV10-2 and TRBJ2-3; 7 bases are shared with TRBD1. Looked up from germline, CDR1 is WSHSY and CDR2 is SAAADI. The CDR3 sequence is 14 residues long. The V segment lost 9 bases and the J segment 1 base; nucleotides outside the gene matches: 7. The DNA for the CDR3 is TGCGCCAGTGGGGCAGGGGGAGGCACAGATACGCAGTATTTT. It encodes CASGAGGGTDTQYF.